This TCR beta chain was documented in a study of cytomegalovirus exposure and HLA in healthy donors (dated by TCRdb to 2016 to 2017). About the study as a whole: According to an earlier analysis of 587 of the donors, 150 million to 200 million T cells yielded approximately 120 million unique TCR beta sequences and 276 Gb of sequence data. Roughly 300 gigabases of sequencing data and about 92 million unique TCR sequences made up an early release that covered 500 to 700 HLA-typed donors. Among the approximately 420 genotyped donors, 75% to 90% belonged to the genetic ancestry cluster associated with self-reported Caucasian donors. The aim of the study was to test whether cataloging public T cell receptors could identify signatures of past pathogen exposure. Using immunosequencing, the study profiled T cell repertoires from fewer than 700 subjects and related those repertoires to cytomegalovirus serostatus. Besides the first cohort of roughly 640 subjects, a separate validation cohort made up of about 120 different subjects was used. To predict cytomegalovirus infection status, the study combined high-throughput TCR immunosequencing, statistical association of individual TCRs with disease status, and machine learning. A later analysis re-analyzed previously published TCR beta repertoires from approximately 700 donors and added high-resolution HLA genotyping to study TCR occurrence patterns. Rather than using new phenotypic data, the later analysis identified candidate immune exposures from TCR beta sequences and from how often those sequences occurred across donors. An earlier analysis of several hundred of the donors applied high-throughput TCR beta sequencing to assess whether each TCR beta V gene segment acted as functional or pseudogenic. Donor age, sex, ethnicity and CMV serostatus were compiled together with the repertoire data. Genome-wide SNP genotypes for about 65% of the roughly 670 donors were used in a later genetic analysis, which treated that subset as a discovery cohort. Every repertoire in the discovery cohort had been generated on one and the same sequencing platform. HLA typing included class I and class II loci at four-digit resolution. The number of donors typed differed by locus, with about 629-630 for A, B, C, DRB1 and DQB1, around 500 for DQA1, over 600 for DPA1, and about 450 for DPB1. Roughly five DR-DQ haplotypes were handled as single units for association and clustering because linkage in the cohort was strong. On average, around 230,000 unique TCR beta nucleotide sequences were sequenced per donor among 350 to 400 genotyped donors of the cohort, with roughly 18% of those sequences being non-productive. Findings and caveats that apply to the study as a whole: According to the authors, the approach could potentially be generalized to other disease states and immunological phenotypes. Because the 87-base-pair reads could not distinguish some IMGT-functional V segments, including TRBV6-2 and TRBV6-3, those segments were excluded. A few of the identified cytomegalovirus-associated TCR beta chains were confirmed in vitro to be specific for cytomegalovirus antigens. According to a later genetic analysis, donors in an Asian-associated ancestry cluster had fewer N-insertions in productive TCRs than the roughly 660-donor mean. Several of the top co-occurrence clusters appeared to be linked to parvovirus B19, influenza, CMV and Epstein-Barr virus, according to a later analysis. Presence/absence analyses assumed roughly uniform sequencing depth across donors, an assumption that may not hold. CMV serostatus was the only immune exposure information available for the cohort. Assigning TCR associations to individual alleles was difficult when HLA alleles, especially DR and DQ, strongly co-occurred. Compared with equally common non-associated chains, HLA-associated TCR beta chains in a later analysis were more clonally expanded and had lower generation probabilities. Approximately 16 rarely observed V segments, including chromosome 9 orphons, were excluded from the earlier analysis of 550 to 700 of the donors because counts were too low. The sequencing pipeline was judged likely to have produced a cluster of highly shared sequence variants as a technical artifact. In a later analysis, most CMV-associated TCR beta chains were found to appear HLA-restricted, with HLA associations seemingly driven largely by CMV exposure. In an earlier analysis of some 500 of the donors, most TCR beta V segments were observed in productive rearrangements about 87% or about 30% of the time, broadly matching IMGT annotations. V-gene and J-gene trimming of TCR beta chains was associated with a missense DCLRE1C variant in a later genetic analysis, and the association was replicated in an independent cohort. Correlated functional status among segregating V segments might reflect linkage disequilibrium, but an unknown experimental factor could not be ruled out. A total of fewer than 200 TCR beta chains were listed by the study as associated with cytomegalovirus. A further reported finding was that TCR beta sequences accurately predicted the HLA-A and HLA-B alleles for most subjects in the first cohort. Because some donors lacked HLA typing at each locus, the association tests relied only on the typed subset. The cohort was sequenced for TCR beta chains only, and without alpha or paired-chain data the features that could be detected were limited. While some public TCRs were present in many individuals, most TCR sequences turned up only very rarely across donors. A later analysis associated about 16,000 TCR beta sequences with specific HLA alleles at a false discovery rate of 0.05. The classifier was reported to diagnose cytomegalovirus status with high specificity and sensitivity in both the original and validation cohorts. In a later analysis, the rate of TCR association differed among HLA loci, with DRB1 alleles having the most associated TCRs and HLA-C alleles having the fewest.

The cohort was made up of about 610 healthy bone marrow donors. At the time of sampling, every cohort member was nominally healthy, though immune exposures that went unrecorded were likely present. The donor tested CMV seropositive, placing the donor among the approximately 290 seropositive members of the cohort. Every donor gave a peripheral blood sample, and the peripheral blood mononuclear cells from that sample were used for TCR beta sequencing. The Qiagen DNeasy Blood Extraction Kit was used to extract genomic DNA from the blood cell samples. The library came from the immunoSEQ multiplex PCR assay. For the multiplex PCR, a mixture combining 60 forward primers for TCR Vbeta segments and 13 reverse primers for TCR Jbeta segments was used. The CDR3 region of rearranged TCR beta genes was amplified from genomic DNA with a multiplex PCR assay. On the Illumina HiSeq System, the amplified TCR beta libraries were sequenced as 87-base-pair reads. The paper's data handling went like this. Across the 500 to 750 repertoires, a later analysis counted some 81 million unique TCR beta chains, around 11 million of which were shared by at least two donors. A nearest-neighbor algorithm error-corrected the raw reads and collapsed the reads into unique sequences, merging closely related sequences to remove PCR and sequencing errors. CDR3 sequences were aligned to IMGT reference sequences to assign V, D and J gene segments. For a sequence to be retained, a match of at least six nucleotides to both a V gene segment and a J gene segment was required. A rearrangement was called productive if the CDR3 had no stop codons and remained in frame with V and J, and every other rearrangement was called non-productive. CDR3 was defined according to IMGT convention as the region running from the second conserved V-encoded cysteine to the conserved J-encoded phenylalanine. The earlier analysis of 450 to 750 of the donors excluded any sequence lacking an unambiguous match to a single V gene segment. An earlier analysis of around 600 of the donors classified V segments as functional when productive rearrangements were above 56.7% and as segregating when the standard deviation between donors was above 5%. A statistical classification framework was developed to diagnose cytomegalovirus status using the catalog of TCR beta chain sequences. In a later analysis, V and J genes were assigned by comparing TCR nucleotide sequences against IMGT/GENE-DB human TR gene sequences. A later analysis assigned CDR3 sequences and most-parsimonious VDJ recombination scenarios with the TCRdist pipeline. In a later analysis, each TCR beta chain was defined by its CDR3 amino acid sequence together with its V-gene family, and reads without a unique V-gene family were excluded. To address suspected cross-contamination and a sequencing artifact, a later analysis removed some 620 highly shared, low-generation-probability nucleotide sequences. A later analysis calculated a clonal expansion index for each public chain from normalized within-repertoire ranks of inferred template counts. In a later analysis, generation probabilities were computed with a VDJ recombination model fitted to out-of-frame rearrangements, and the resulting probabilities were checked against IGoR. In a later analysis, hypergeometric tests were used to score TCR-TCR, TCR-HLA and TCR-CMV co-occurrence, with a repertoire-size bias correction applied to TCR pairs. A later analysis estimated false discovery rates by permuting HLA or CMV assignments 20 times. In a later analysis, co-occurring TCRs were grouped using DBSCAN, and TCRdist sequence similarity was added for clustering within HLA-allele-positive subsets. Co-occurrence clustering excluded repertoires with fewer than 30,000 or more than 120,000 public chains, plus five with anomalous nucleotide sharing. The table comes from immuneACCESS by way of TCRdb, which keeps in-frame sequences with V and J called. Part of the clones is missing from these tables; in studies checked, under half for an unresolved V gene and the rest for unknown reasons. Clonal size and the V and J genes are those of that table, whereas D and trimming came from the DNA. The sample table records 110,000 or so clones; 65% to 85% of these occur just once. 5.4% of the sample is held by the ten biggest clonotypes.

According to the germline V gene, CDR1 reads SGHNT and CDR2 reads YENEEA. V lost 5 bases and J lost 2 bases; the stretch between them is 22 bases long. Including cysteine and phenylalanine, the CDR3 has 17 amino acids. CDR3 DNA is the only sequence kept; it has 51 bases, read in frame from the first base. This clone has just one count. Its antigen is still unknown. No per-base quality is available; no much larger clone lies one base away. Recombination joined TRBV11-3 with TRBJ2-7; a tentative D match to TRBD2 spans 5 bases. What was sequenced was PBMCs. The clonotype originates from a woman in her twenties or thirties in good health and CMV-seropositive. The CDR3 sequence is CASSTRSPYGDPYEQYF. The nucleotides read TGTGCCAGCAGCACCCGCAGCCCCTACGGGGATCCCTACGAGCAGTACTTC. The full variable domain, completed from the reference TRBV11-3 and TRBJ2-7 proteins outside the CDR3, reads EAGVVQSPRYKIIEKKQPVAFWCNPISGHNTLYWYLQNLGQGPELLIRYENEEAVDDSQLPKDRFSAERLKGVDSTLKIQPAELGDSAVYLCASSTRSPYGDPYEQYFGPGTRLTVT.